A single sample is the source of the 9 T cell receptor beta chains below, sequenced in a study of cytomegalovirus exposure and HLA in healthy donors. The PCR made use of 60 Vbeta and 13 Jbeta primers. Data came from immunoSEQ multiplex PCR; TCRdb stores just in-frame clones and leaves some out. This table holds 180,000 or so clones, roughly 87% found once. The sequenced material came from PBMCs. The receptors stem from a man aged 40-50 years in good health and CMV-seronegative.

V gene TRBV6-1 combines with J gene TRBJ2-1, with D possibly TRBD2 on 5 matching bases. Trimming took off 3 bases at V and 8 bases at J, with 20 bases between the two ends. This CDR3 is 16 amino acids long. Per germline, CDR1 MNHNS and CDR2 SASEGT. CDR3 in amino acids: CASSEGYSEPWDEQFF. In DNA form, the CDR3 reads TGTGCCAGCAGTGAGGGATATAGCGAGCCTTGGGATGAGCAGTTCTTC.

The chain employs TRBV7-2 and TRBJ1-6; tentative D call: TRBD1 (5 bases). Trimming removed 4 bases at V and 10 bases at J, with 14 bases between. The CDR3 consists of 14 residues. CDR1 is SGHTA and CDR2 is FQGNSA in the germline V gene. In DNA form, the CDR3 reads TGTGCCAGCAGCTCCACGAGGGGAGGCTCACCCCTCCACTTT. The encoded protein is CASSSTRGGSPLHF.

This chain connects TRBV7-8 to TRBJ1-6; 7 bases match TRBD1. This CDR3 has 15 amino acids. V lost 3 bases, J lost 2 bases, and 1 base stayed unmatched. Germline CDR1 and CDR2: SGHVS and FQNEAQ. CDR3 residues: CASSFTGAYNSPLHF. The CDR3 nucleotides read TGTGCCAGCAGCTTTACAGGGGCCTATAATTCACCCCTCCACTTT.

Worth noting for this clone: A read error may account for a junction end that differs from germline. The rearrangement uses TRBV7-7 and TRBJ2-7; D is undetermined. The CDR3 is 14 residues long. CDR1 and CDR2 (germline): SSHAT, FNYEAQ (reference sequence). The CDR3 spells CASSSSSVPYEQYF. CDR3 bases: TGTGCTAGCAGCTCCTCGAGTGTCCCCTACGAGCAGTACTTC. The variable domain in full, with the rest retrieved from reference TRBV7-7 and TRBJ2-7, is GAGVSQSPRYKVTKRGQDVTLRCDPISSHATLYWYQQALGQGPEFLTYFNYEAQPDKSGLPSDRFSAERPEGSISTLTIQRTEQRDSAMYRCASSSSSVPYEQYFGPGTRLTVT.

The chain employs TRBV6-6 and TRBJ1-1; 11 bases match TRBD1. Trimming took 6 bases from V and 6 from J; bases not matched to a gene: 9. Germline V lookup: CDR1 MNHNY, CDR2 SVGAGI (reference sequence). The CDR3 spans 15 residues. The CDR3 is CASSSPGQGDPEAFF. The CDR3 DNA is TGTGCCAGCAGCTCCCCGGGACAGGGGGACCCTGAAGCTTTCTTT.

The V call is TRBV19, the J call TRBJ1-1; TRBD1 matches at 11 bases. Germline trimming cut 7 bases from V and 10 bases from J; bases unmatched to any gene: 8. The CDR3 loop spans 13 amino acids. CDR1 and CDR2 (germline): LNHDA, SQIVND (reference sequence). The chain's CDR3 is CASTPDRGRLAFF. As DNA, the CDR3 is TGTGCCAGTACCCCGGACAGGGGGCGGTTAGCTTTCTTT. Based on the CDR3 plus reference TRBV19 and TRBJ1-1, the full variable domain is DGGITQSPKYLFRKEGQNVTLSCEQNLNHDAMYWYRQDPGQGLRLIYYSQIVNDFQKGDIAEGYSVSREKKESFPLTVTSAQKNPTAFYLCASTPDRGRLAFFGQGTRLTVV.

V gene TRBV7-3 combines with J gene TRBJ2-7; 9 nucleotides match TRBD1. Germline V gene sequence: CDR1 SGHTA, CDR2 FQGTGA. CDR3 size: 15 residues. The V segment lost 0 bases and the J segment 5 bases; nucleotides outside the gene matches: 5. The CDR3 region has the DNA TGTGCCAGCAGCTTAACGGCCGGGACAGGGAACGAGCAGTACTTC. This sequence encodes CASSLTAGTGNEQYF. The entire variable domain, with the rest obtained from reference TRBV7-3 and TRBJ2-7, is as follows: GAGVSQTPSNKVTEKGKYVELRCDPISGHTALYWYRQSLGQGPEFLIYFQGTGAADDSGLPNDRFFAVRPEGSVSTLKIQRTERGDSAVYLCASSLTAGTGNEQYFGPGTRLTVT.

The chain employs TRBV6-5 and TRBJ1-1; D remains ambiguous. This CDR3 comprises 11 residues. CDR1 is MNHEY and CDR2 is SVGAGI in the germline V gene. V was clipped by 2 bases and J by 10 bases, with 8 bases between them. Here the CDR3 DNA reads TGTGCCAGCAGTTACGGAGGGCGAGCTTTCTTT. This codes for CASSYGGRAFF.

This sequence joins TRBV15 and TRBJ2-5; 8 nucleotides align to TRBD1. The CDR3 is 14 amino acids. With 2 bases clipped from V and 3 bases from J, the junction kept 2 bases outside the gene matches. Germline V gives CDR1 LNHNV, CDR2 YYDKDF (reference sequence). The CDR3 protein is CATSRLQGEETQYF. Here the CDR3 DNA reads TGTGCCACCAGCAGATTACAGGGGGAAGAGACCCAGTACTTC.